This T cell receptor beta chain was captured in a study of T cells in Graves' hyperthyroidism and ophthalmopathy. RNA transcripts were the template for amplifying TCR beta CDR3 regions. First-round RT-PCR of the TCR CDR3 relied on the HTBI primer set. TCRdb reanalysed the multiplex PCR reads using MiXCR and keeps one entry per CDR3 protein. The table shows 500,000 to 600,000 distinct CDR3 sequences, with about 46% occurring only once. Remarks on this clonotype: Its specificity is unknown.

The study, taken as a whole, reports: A median around 6.4 months before onset, the model predicted ophthalmopathy. Among clonotypes expanded in thyroid above 0.001, most were also found in blood.

Uncontrolled infection, other autoimmune disease, pregnancy and lactation each barred patients from inclusion. Germline V gene lookup returns CDR1 SGHTA and CDR2 FQGNSA. The CDR3 consists of 14 residues. The V end was cut by 2 bases, the J end by 7 bases, with 14 bases between. This chain connects TRBV7-2 to TRBJ2-5; D is perhaps TRBD2 (6 bases). The sequence was collected from an adult woman with Graves' disease, either hyperthyroidism or ophthalmopathy (not recorded which). Sample: peripheral blood or thyroid tissue (not recorded which). The CDR3 DNA reads as TGTGCCAGCAGCTTATATGGCGGGGTTGGGACCCAGTACTTC. Translating gives CASSLYGGVGTQYF.